This T cell receptor (beta chain) is from a study of cytomegalovirus exposure and HLA in healthy donors. The CDR3 is made up of 17 amino acids. The germline V gene has CDR1 KGHSH and CDR2 LQKENI. V trimming: 5 bases; J trimming: 1 base; junction bases outside the gene matches: 6. The data were produced by immunoSEQ multiplex PCR, yet TCRdb's version contains in-frame clones alone and is incomplete. This table holds roughly 230,000 clones, 90% found once. The V call is TRBV18, the J call TRBJ2-2; 11 positions match TRBD2. The TCR was taken from a woman in her thirties in good health and CMV-seronegative. The source material was PBMCs. CDR3 protein: CASSALLAGENTGELFF. CDR3 bases: TGTGCCAGCTCAGCTTTACTAGCGGGGGAGAACACCGGGGAGCTGTTTTTT.